This T cell receptor beta chain stems from a study of CD8+CD57+ T cells in acquired aplastic anemia. Looking at the study overall: The DNA of sorted CD4+ and CD8+ cells averaged roughly 3.2 ug. Study-wide results and limits: Some 28 CD8+ CDR3 sequences occurred in both the patients and the controls. Patients and controls were not found to differ significantly in CD8+ Simpson's diversity.

This CDR3 region has 14 residues. Germline V gene lookup returns CDR1 SEHNR and CDR2 FQNEAQ (reference sequence). Losses at the gene ends were 3 bases for V and 9 bases for J; bases not matched to a gene: 1. This clonotype occurred many times. No antigen is known for it. TCR beta VDJ and CDR3 profiles were obtained from a genomic DNA template. MiXCR was run by TCRdb on the reads, yielding one entry per CDR3 protein. Counted here are about 180,000 distinct CDR3 sequences, under 55% occurring once; the ten biggest clones make up approximately 2.9%. The rearrangement joins TRBV7-9 to TRBJ1-6; 11 nucleotides agree with TRBD1. This clonotype was obtained from a human donor in good health. The specimen sequenced was sorted CD4+, CD8+, or CD8+CD57+ T cells (not recorded which) from PBMCs. This CDR3 is CASSLGQGGSPLHF. CDR3 sequence (DNA): TGTGCCAGCAGCTTGGGACAGGGGGGTTCACCCCTCCACTTT. The whole variable domain, filled in from reference TRBV7-9 and TRBJ1-6, reads DTGVSQNPRHKITKRGQNVTFRCDPISEHNRLYWYRQTLGQGPEFLTYFQNEAQLEKSRLLSDRFSAERPKGSFSTLEIQRTEQGDSAMYLCASSLGQGGSPLHFGNGTRLTVT.